Following are 10 T cell receptor beta chains from one sample sequenced in a study of CD8 T cells in Susac syndrome. Random-hexamer reverse transcription was applied to roughly 0.5 to 1 ug RNA. TCRdb fed the immunoSEQ multiplex PCR reads into MiXCR, producing one record per CDR3 protein. Found here are approximately 57,000 distinct CDR3 sequences, around 93% of them singletons; the top ten hold 0.75%. Sequencing was done on a sample of CD8+ T cells from PBMCs. Every receptor here comes from a human donor with Susac syndrome.

The J gene is TRBJ2-1, the V gene TRBV20-1; D gene unclear. Germline V CDR1 and CDR2: DFQATT, SNEGSKA (reference sequence). The CDR3 length is 12 residues. Trimming took 0 bases from V and 10 from J, leaving 10 bases between them. In nucleotides, the CDR3 is TGCAGTGCTAGAGAGATGACGCCGGAGCAGTTCTTC. This gives the protein CSAREMTPEQFF.

The V call is TRBV9, the J call TRBJ2-1, with 9 positions matching TRBD2. V shed 0 bases and J 4 bases; nucleotides not matched to a gene: 2. This CDR3 comprises 15 residues. Germline CDR1 SGDLS, CDR2 YYNGEE. The CDR3 spells CASSVVGLAYNEQFF. In DNA form, the CDR3 reads TGTGCCAGCAGCGTAGTCGGACTAGCGTACAATGAGCAGTTCTTC.

The chain uses TRBV13 and TRBJ2-7; D call uncertain. V lost 5 bases to trimming and J lost 6 bases, with 11 bases between them. Per germline, CDR1 PRHDT and CDR2 FYEKMQ (reference sequence). This CDR3 has 12 amino acids. Written as DNA, the CDR3 is TGTGCCAGCAGCACGCTCCTCGGCGAGCAGTACTTC. Residues: CASSTLLGEQYF.

The chain uses TRBV7-9 and TRBJ2-7, with D perhaps given as TRBD1 or TRBD2 (5 bases each). Germline CDR1 is SEHNR and CDR2 is FQNEAQ (reference sequence). With 5 bases removed from V and 4 bases from J, the gap between germline ends came to 12 bases. This CDR3 region has 13 residues. CDR3 in amino acids: CASSPGDGYEQYF. The DNA for the CDR3 is TGTGCCAGCAGCCCCGGGGACGGATACGAGCAGTACTTC. Looking up the rest from reference TRBV7-9 and TRBJ2-7 gives the full variable domain: DTGVSQNPRHKITKRGQNVTFRCDPISEHNRLYWYRQTLGQGPEFLTYFQNEAQLEKSRLLSDRFSAERPKGSFSTLEIQRTEQGDSAMYLCASSPGDGYEQYFGPGTRLTVT.

The rearrangement uses TRBV11-2 and TRBJ2-3; a weak D match, TRBD1 (5 bases). The germline V gene encodes CDR1 SGHAT and CDR2 FQNNGV. CDR3 length equals 13 residues. Between the trimmed V and J ends, which lost 6 bases and 2 bases, there was a span of 9 bases. The DNA of the CDR3 is TGTGCCAGCAGTTTGGGGCTCACAGATACGCAGTATTTT. It yields the protein CASSLGLTDTQYF.

V and J are TRBV7-9 and TRBJ2-7; a weak D match, TRBD2 (6 bases). The CDR3 contains 11 residues. Germline V CDR1 and CDR2: SEHNR, FQNEAQ (reference sequence). Trimming removed 5 bases at V and 6 bases at J, with 8 bases between. The CDR3 loop reads CASSPGAEQYF. CDR3 coding DNA: TGTGCCAGCAGCCCGGGAGCCGAGCAGTACTTC.

The J gene is TRBJ2-7, the V gene TRBV6-2 or TRBV6-3; no definite D call. V lost 1 base and J 3 bases, leaving 7 bases between the germline ends. This CDR3 contains 13 residues. CDR1 and CDR2 from the germline V gene are MNHEY and SVGEGT. CDR3 DNA: TGTGCCAGCAGTTACTTCCCGTACTACGAGCAGTACTTC. Protein product: CASSYFPYYEQYF.

The chain couples TRBV7-2 to TRBJ2-6, with D maybe TRBD1 (5 bases). Trimming removed 6 bases from V and 0 bases from J, with 15 bases in between. CDR1 SGHTA and CDR2 FQGNSA come from the germline V gene. There are 17 residues in the CDR3. CDR3 nucleotides: TGTGCCAGCAGGACCAGGGATTACAGCTCTGGGGCCAACGTCCTGACTTTC. As protein: CASRTRDYSSGANVLTF.

This clonotype was counted once. The V and J genes are TRBV30 and TRBJ1-2, with D hard to call. Germline loops: CDR1 GTSNPN, CDR2 SVGIG (reference sequence). The CDR3 loop spans 13 amino acids. V gave up 2 bases and J gave up 6 bases, with 13 bases separating them. This CDR3 reads CAWSFWSSDGYTF. The DNA for the CDR3 is TGTGCCTGGAGTTTCTGGTCTTCGGATGGCTACACCTTC.

The genes are TRBV5-4 and TRBJ1-2, with D possibly TRBD1 on 5 matching bases. The CDR3 sequence is 12 residues long. V was cut by 5 bases and J by 6 bases, with 11 bases left in between. From germline, CDR1 is SGHNT and CDR2 YYREEE (reference sequence). This CDR3 is CASRLGGDGYTF. The CDR3 nucleotides are TGTGCCAGCAGACTCGGGGGAGATGGCTACACCTTC. Drawing the rest from reference TRBV5-4 and TRBJ1-2, the complete variable domain is ETGVTQSPTHLIKTRGQQVTLRCSSQSGHNTVSWYQQALGQGPQFIFQYYREEENGRGNFPPRFSGLQFPNYSSELNVNALELDDSALYLCASRLGGDGYTFGSGTRLTVV.